These T cell receptor beta chains were read from a single sample in a study of long-term antiretroviral therapy in people with HIV. Assay: immunoSEQ multiplex PCR; the TCRdb copy retains only in-frame clones and omits some. There are 15,000 to 20,000 clones in the sample; 91% occur only once, and about 8.9% lies in the top ten. Sequenced here: unsorted PBMCs, sampled 0.3 years after starting antiretroviral therapy. These receptors were obtained from a man aged 60 to 75 with HIV. Each CDR3 is given with its conserved first and last residue. Each record gives: D gene, J gene, clone size, V gene, CDR3 DNA, CDR3 protein. D genes are given only for firm matches. Size values are once, few and many counts, or a class for expanded clones, and some rows have none.

TRBD2	TRBJ2-1	.	TRBV19	TGTGCCAGTAGCTCCCGGGAGGGCTACCATGATGAGCAGTTCTTC	CASSSREGYHDEQFF
TRBD2	TRBJ2-1	.	TRBV11-2	TGTGCCAGCAGCTTAGTTGGGACTAGCCCGACCATTTACAATGAGCAGTTCTTC	CASSLVGTSPTIYNEQFF
TRBD1	TRBJ1-1	few	TRBV7-3	TGTGCCAGCAGCTTAATACAGGGGGGGAACACTGAAGCTTTCTTT	CASSLIQGGNTEAFF
TRBD1	TRBJ2-7	few	TRBV6-5	TGTGCCAGCAGTACAGGGGGCGCATCCAACGAGCAGTACTTC	CASSTGGASNEQYF
.	TRBJ1-2	.	TRBV7-8	TGTGCCAGCAGCTTAGGGACGGTCTATGGCTACACCTTC	CASSLGTVYGYTF
.	TRBJ1-6	.	TRBV2	TGTGCCAGCAGTGTGTCTGTTAACCGGGGGTTCCTCCACTTT	CASSVSVNRGFLHF
.	TRBJ1-2	.	TRBV29-1	TGCAGCGCTGGTACCGCCCGGGTCTATGGCTACACCTTC	CSAGTARVYGYTF
TRBD1	TRBJ1-1	once	TRBV6-6	TGTGCCAGCAGAGGGGGCGTAGGACAGAACACTGAAGCTTTCTTT	CASRGGVGQNTEAFF
TRBD1	TRBJ1-2	.	TRBV7-8	TGTGCCAGCGGAGGATCTGGGACAGGGGTTGGCTACACCTTC	CASGGSGTGVGYTF
TRBD2	TRBJ2-1	.	TRBV18	TGTGCCAGCTCACCCGCCCGTGGCGGGAGGATATATGAGCAGTTCTTC	CASSPARGGRIYEQFF
.	TRBJ2-1	once	TRBV5-4	TGTGCCAGCAGCTTTGGGGGGGCCGCTTTCTCGTACAATGAGCAGTTCTTC	CASSFGGAAFSYNEQFF
TRBD2	TRBJ2-3	.	TRBV2	TGTGCCAGCAAACGGCGGGAGGTACGCACAGATACGCAGTATTTT	CASKRREVRTDTQYF
.	TRBJ2-7	.	TRBV1	TGCACCAGCAGCCAAGTCACAGGGCTTCTTAACTACGAGCAGTACTTC	CTSSQVTGLLNYEQYF
.	TRBJ1-4	.	TRBV18	TGTGCCAGCTCACCAGCCCAGCCAACAACTAATGAAAAACTGTTTTTT	CASSPAQPTTNEKLFF
.	TRBJ2-2	.	TRBV18	TGTGCCAGCTCACCACCGACACTGAGGAGCACCGGGGAGCTGTTTTTT	CASSPPTLRSTGELFF
TRBD2	TRBJ2-3	.	TRBV7-3	TGTGCCAGCAGCCGACTAGCGGGGGGCGACCAGCCTAACACAGATACGCAGTATTTT	CASSRLAGGDQPNTDTQYF
.	TRBJ2-3	once	TRBV6-5	TGTGCCAGCAGTTCCCGGGAAGGCACAGATACGCAGTATTTT	CASSSREGTDTQYF
.	TRBJ1-1	.	TRBV7-3	TGTGCCAGCAGCTTAAGGGCCGGGGGGCGGGAAGCTTTCTTT	CASSLRAGGREAFF
.	TRBJ1-5	.	TRBV2	TGTGCCAGCAGTCTAGGCCATCAGCCCCAGCATTTT	CASSLGHQPQHF
.	TRBJ2-6	.	TRBV28	TGTGCCAGCAGACCGAGAAGCAATAGGGCCAACGTCCTGACTTTC	CASRPRSNRANVLTF
.	TRBJ2-1	.	TRBV6-5	TGTGCCAGCAGTCCCACACCGAGCCGGCCCGACCAGTTCTTC	CASSPTPSRPDQFF
.	TRBJ1-3	.	TRBV29-1	TGCAGCGTTGAAGAGCCCCGGGGGAGAAACACCATATATTTT	CSVEEPRGRNTIYF
.	TRBJ2-1	once	TRBV18	TGTGCCAGCTCACCAGGGTGGGGAAACTACAATGAGCAGTTCTTC	CASSPGWGNYNEQFF
.	TRBJ2-3	.	TRBV2	TGTGCCAGCAGTCTTCTGACTATTAGCACAGATACGCAGTATTTT	CASSLLTISTDTQYF
.	TRBJ2-5	.	TRBV5-1	TGCGCCAGCAGCTCGAGCACAGAAGAGACCCAGTACTTC	CASSSSTEETQYF
.	TRBJ2-7	.	TRBV13	TGTGCCAGCAGCCCGCGACTGGAGCAGTACTTC	CASSPRLEQYF
.	TRBJ2-7	.	TRBV6-5	TGTGCCAGCAGTCGCCTCGAGGGGGGGTACGAGCAGTACTTC	CASSRLEGGYEQYF
TRBD1	TRBJ1-2	.	TRBV5-5	TGTGCCAGCAGCTTGGAGGGGGCGCGTAACTATGGCTACACCTTC	CASSLEGARNYGYTF
TRBD2	TRBJ2-1	.	TRBV14	TGTGCCAGCAGCCAACAACTAGCGGGAGTCGTACGGCAGTTCTTC	CASSQQLAGVVRQFF
.	TRBJ1-1	.	TRBV30	TGTGCCTGGAGGCCCTTTTCTAACACTGAAGCTTTCTTT	CAWRPFSNTEAFF
.	TRBJ2-2	.	TRBV10-2	TGCGCCAGCAACCCCAGCAGGGCCGAGAACACCGGGGAGCTGTTTTTT	CASNPSRAENTGELFF
TRBD2	TRBJ2-5	.	TRBV28	TGTGCCAGCAGTTTGATAGCGGGGGGGGGAGAAGAGACCCAGTACTTC	CASSLIAGGGEETQYF
.	TRBJ1-1	.	TRBV7-9	TGTGCCAGCAGCTTAGGGGGGGGGAACACTGAAGCTTTCTTT	CASSLGGGNTEAFF
TRBD1	TRBJ1-5	.	TRBV7-9	TGTGCCAGCAGCTTAGCGGACAGGGGGCCGTGGAGCAATCAGCCCCAGCATTTT	CASSLADRGPWSNQPQHF
.	TRBJ2-2	.	TRBV30	TGTGCCTGGAGTGGATGGGGGGAAGCGAACACCGGGGAGCTGTTTTTT	CAWSGWGEANTGELFF
.	TRBJ1-3	.	TRBV5-1	TGCGCCAGCAGCTTATCCAGGGGCGTCGGGGACACCATATATTTT	CASSLSRGVGDTIYF